This T cell receptor (beta chain) was profiled in a study of blood T cell repertoires in COVID-19. Germline CDR1 reads SGHNT; CDR2 reads YYREEE (reference sequence). V gave up 1 base and J gave up 3 bases, with 4 bases separating them. This CDR3 comprises 12 residues. In the original workflow: Amplification from reference gene primers served as the basis for estimated nucleated cell counts. TCRdb keeps only in-frame clones here, not all; method: immunoSEQ multiplex PCR. The V and J calls and the clone size are those of that table, but D and trimming were determined from the DNA. The profile shows 310,000 or so clones, about 86% of them singletons.

The receptor comes from a woman aged 50 to 65 with acute or convalescent COVID-19. The chain combines TRBV5-4 with TRBJ2-5; the D is unclear. The specimen was peripheral blood. The CDR3 DNA is TGTGCCAGCAGCTTGTATGAAGAGACCCAGTACTTC. Amino acid sequence: CASSLYEETQYF.